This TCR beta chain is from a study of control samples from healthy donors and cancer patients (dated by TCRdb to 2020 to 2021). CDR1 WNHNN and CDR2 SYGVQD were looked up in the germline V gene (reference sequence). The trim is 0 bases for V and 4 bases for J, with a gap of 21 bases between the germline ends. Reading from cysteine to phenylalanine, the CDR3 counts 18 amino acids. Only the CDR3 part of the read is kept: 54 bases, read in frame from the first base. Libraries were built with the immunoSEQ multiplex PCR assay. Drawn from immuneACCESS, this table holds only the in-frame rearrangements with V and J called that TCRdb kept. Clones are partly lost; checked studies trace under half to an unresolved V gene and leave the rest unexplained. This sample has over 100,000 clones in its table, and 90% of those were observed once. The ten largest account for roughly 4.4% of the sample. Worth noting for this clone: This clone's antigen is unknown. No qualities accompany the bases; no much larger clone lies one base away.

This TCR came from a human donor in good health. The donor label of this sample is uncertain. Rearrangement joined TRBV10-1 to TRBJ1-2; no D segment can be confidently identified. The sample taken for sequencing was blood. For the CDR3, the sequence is CASSESSMQRLTIYGYTF. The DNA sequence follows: TGCGCCAGCAGTGAGTCTTCTATGCAGCGCTTAACCATCTATGGCTACACCTTC.